These 14 T cell receptor beta chains were sequenced from one sample in a study of cytomegalovirus exposure and HLA in healthy donors. 60 Vbeta and 13 Jbeta primers were used in PCR. TCRdb's table, derived via immunoSEQ multiplex PCR, lists solely in-frame clones and lacks some. The repertoire holds over 100,000 clones, with roughly 80% as singletons. The sample consisted of PBMCs. All receptors come from a man younger than 40 in good health and CMV-seropositive.

This sequence joins TRBV7-7 and TRBJ2-5; possibly TRBD1 for D (5 bases). The CDR3 has 15 amino acids. Trimming removed 4 bases at V and 5 bases at J, with 17 bases between. Germline values: CDR1 SSHAT, CDR2 FNYEAQ (reference sequence). CDR3: CASSSTGHQKETQYF. DNA for the CDR3: TGTGCCAGCAGCTCAACCGGACATCAAAAGGAGACCCAGTACTTC.

The rearrangement links TRBV9 to TRBJ2-2, with TRBD2 matching over 11 bases. The CDR3 totals 14 residues. With V trimmed by 4 bases and J by 10 bases, 6 bases remained unmatched. CDR1 SGDLS and CDR2 YYNGEE come from the germline V gene. The CDR3 region has the DNA TGTGCCAGCAGCTTTAGCGGGGGGGCCGAGGAGCTGTTTTTT. Translated: CASSFSGGAEELFF.

V and J are TRBV5-1 and TRBJ1-1; no clear D. CDR1 SGHRS and CDR2 YFSETQ come from the germline V gene. This CDR3 spans 16 amino acids. Trimming removed 5 bases at V and 1 base at J, with 18 bases between. CDR3 DNA: TGCGCCAGCAGGGATCAGGCAGGAGGATCGAACACTGAAGCTTTCTTT. Its protein product is CASRDQAGGSNTEAFF.

The chain links TRBV5-1 to TRBJ2-1, with TRBD2 matching 11 bases. CDR3 size: 16 residues. Germline CDR1 SGHRS, CDR2 YFSETQ. V lost 2 bases, J lost 4 bases, and 5 bases stayed unmatched. The CDR3 DNA is TGCGCCAGCAGCTTACTAGCGGGAGATGGGTACAATGAGCAGTTCTTC. It yields the protein CASSLLAGDGYNEQFF. Full variable domain (remainder filled in from reference TRBV5-1 and TRBJ2-1): KAGVTQTPRYLIKTRGQQVTLSCSPISGHRSVSWYQQTPGQGLQFLFEYFSETQRNKGNFPGRFSGRQFSNSRSEMNVSTLELGDSALYLCASSLLAGDGYNEQFFGPGTRLTVL.

In its sample, this clone was seen once. The chain has TRBV27 and TRBJ2-7; 7 positions match TRBD1. The CDR3 sequence is 14 residues long. The germline V gene has CDR1 MNHEY and CDR2 SMNVEV (reference sequence). J was trimmed by 3 bases and V by 3 bases; bases with no gene match: 5. CDR3 bases: TGTGCCAGCAGTTTGGGCCAGGGGGTCTACGAGCAGTACTTC. Translated: CASSLGQGVYEQYF.

The CDR3 region is CASSLVLAGDHEQFF. The CDR3 bases are TGTGCCAGCAGCTTGGTACTAGCGGGAGACCATGAGCAGTTCTTC. The chain is built from TRBV5-8 and TRBJ2-1, with 11 bases identical to TRBD2. In germline, CDR1 is SGHTS, CDR2 YDEGEE. With V trimmed by 0 bases and J by 8 bases, 4 bases remained unmatched. The CDR3 is made up of 15 amino acids.

This chain uses TRBV11-3 with TRBJ2-7; 7 nucleotides match TRBD2. Germline CDR1 reads SGHNT; CDR2 reads YENEEA. The CDR3 spans 16 residues. Trimming removed 7 bases from V and 5 bases from J; junction bases left unmatched: 17. CDR3: CASIPLREGPPDEQYF. In DNA form, the CDR3 reads TGTGCCAGCATCCCGCTGAGGGAGGGTCCCCCCGACGAGCAGTACTTC.

This chain links TRBV19 with TRBJ2-7, with a tentative D call TRBD2 (5 bases). CDR1 and CDR2 (germline): LNHDA, SQIVND (reference sequence). Trimming stripped 5 bases from V and 0 bases from J, with 17 bases between. The CDR3 is made up of 16 amino acids. The CDR3 nucleotides read TGTGCCAGTAGTCCCTTGAGGGCGGACCACTCCTACGAGCAGTACTTC. Amino acid sequence: CASSPLRADHSYEQYF.

This rearrangement joins TRBV28 to TRBJ1-5; no clear D gene. V lost 10 bases and J 4 bases, leaving 17 bases between the germline ends. Germline CDR1 is MDHEN and CDR2 is SYDVKM. The CDR3 loop spans 14 amino acids. CDR3 coding DNA: TGTGCCACTGACTCCCCTGTGAGGAATCAGCCCCAGCATTTT. Translation gives CATDSPVRNQPQHF.

V is TRBV5-1 and J is TRBJ1-5; D gene uncertain. CDR1 and CDR2 from the germline V gene are SGHRS and YFSETQ. The CDR3 contains 16 residues. Trimming removed 3 bases from V and 7 bases from J, with 20 bases in between. CDR3 DNA: TGCGCCAGCAGCTCCCCCGAAAGGGAGACTGTCCAGCCCCAGCATTTT. This codes for CASSSPERETVQPQHF. The entire variable domain, with the rest obtained from reference TRBV5-1 and TRBJ1-5, is as follows: KAGVTQTPRYLIKTRGQQVTLSCSPISGHRSVSWYQQTPGQGLQFLFEYFSETQRNKGNFPGRFSGRQFSNSRSEMNVSTLELGDSALYLCASSSPERETVQPQHFGDGTRLSIL.

The chain recombines TRBV18 with TRBJ1-4; D remains unclear. V lost 1 base, J lost 6 bases, and 9 bases lay in between. The V gene's germline CDR1 is KGHSH and CDR2 LQKENI. The CDR3 totals 14 residues. The CDR3 coding sequence is TGTGCCAGCTCACCACGGAGGGTGGATGAAAAACTGTTTTTT. Translating it yields CASSPRRVDEKLFF.

V gene TRBV5-6 combines with J gene TRBJ2-5; 7 bases fit TRBD1. The V and J ends lost 0 bases and 2 bases, in that order; junction bases with no gene match: 1. The CDR3 sequence is 14 residues long. Germline CDR1 is SGHDT and CDR2 is YYEEEE. CDR3 sequence: CASSLAQGQETQYF. The CDR3 DNA reads as TGTGCCAGCAGCTTGGCACAGGGGCAAGAGACCCAGTACTTC.

The chain links TRBV4-1 to TRBJ1-4; TRBD1 is a possible D gene (5 bases). The germline V gene has CDR1 MGHRA and CDR2 YSYEKL. Trimming took off 1 base at V and 5 bases at J, with 14 bases between the two ends. The CDR3 consists of 16 residues. As DNA, the CDR3 is TGCGCCAGCAGCCAAGCAAGTTACAGGACAAATGAAAAACTGTTTTTT. Amino acids: CASSQASYRTNEKLFF.

This clone showed up just once. The chain has TRBV5-1 and TRBJ1-2; tentative D call: TRBD1 (6 bases). There are 14 residues in the CDR3. Trimming shortened V by 1 base and J by 5 bases, and 12 bases separated the two germline ends. Germline V gives CDR1 SGHRS, CDR2 YFSETQ. The DNA for the CDR3 is TGCGCCAGCAGCTTGCAGGGGCCGCAATATGGCTACACCTTC. Translated: CASSLQGPQYGYTF. Combining the CDR3 with reference TRBV5-1 and TRBJ1-2 gives the whole variable domain KAGVTQTPRYLIKTRGQQVTLSCSPISGHRSVSWYQQTPGQGLQFLFEYFSETQRNKGNFPGRFSGRQFSNSRSEMNVSTLELGDSALYLCASSLQGPQYGYTFGSGTRLTVV.